This T cell receptor beta chain was captured by sequencing in a study of beta chain features in type 1 diabetes. Whole-study context: Cells sorted and examined across all samples totaled nearly 110,000,000.

Whole-study findings and limits: Type 1 diabetes patients showed fewer insertions and more deletions at VDJ junctions.

CDR1 MNHEY and CDR2 SVGAGI come from the germline V gene. V was clipped by 5 bases and J by 1 base; unmatched bases: 5. The CDR3 is made up of 15 amino acids. Expressed TCRB transcripts were sequenced because the isolated RNA had all been reverse transcribed beforehand. Approximately 3.6 million reads per sample on average were obtained from naive, central memory and regulatory T cell samples. Repertoires were generated with immunoSEQ multiplex PCR, while TCRdb's copy carries only in-frame clones and drops some. The repertoire holds some 150,000 clones, with around 8.7% as singletons. Points on this clone: Antigen specificity is unknown.

Sequencing input: central memory CD4+ T cells from blood. This clonotype was obtained from a man between 18 and 35 years old in good health. V and J are TRBV6-5 and TRBJ1-5; 7 nucleotides match TRBD1. The CDR3 loop is CASSKTGASNQPQHF. Written as DNA, the CDR3 is TGTGCCAGCAGTAAAACAGGGGCGAGCAATCAGCCCCAGCATTTT.